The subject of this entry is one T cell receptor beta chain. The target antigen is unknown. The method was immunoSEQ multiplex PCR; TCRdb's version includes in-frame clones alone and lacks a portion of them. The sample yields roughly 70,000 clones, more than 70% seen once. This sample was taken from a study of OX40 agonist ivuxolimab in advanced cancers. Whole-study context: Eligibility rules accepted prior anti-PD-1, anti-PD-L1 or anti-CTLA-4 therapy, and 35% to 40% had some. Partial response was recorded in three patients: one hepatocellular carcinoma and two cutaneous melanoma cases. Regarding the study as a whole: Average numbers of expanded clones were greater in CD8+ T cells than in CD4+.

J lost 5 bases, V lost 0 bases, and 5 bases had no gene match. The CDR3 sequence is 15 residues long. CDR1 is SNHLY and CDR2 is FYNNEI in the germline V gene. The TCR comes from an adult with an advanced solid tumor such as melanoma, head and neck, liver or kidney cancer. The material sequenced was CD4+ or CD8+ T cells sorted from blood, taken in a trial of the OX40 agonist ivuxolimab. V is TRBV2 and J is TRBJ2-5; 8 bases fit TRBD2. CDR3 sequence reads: CASSEAAGGWETQYF. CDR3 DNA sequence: TGTGCCAGCAGTGAAGCGGCGGGGGGATGGGAGACCCAGTACTTC.